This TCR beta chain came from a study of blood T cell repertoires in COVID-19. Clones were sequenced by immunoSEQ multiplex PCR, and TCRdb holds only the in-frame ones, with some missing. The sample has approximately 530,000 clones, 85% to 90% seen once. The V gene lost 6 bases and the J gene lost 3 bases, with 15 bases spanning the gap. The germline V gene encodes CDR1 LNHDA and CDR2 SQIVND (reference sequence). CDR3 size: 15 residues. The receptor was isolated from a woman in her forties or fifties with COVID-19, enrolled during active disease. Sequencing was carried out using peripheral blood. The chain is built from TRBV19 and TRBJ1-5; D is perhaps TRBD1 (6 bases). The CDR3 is CASRYRERDNQPQHF. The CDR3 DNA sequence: TGTGCCAGTAGGTACAGGGAAAGAGACAATCAGCCCCAGCATTTT.